Below are 18 T cell receptor beta chains sequenced from a single sample in a study of radiation and T cells in renal cell carcinoma. Treatment here: treatment-naive control, cytoreductive nephrectomy. Some clones are missing from TCRdb's copy, which holds only in-frame ones; the method was immunoSEQ multiplex PCR. The repertoire holds 15,000 or so clones, with roughly 60% as singletons. Sequenced here: tumor tissue, sampled from a patient whose treatment was nephrectomy without radiotherapy. The receptors come from a man aged 60 to 75 with renal cell carcinoma.

The chain combines TRBV28 with TRBJ2-2, with D perhaps matching TRBD2 (5 bases). Germline V gene lookup returns CDR1 MDHEN and CDR2 SYDVKM. Between the trimmed V and J ends, which lost 3 bases and 1 base, there was a span of 18 bases. The CDR3 spans 18 residues. Written as DNA, the CDR3 is TGTGCCAGCAGTTTTTGGCTAGCATACGTGGGGAACACCGGGGAGCTGTTTTTT. This gives the protein CASSFWLAYVGNTGELFF.

The rearrangement uses TRBV18 and TRBJ1-5; D gene uncertain. CDR1 KGHSH and CDR2 LQKENI come from the germline V gene. Trimming took 0 bases from V and 0 from J, leaving 3 bases between them. The CDR3 contains 14 residues. The CDR3 bases are TGTGCCAGCTCACCACCTAATAGCAATCAGCCCCAGCATTTT. Its translation is CASSPPNSNQPQHF.

The chain employs TRBV19 and TRBJ2-1, with D tentatively TRBD1 (5 bases). V was trimmed by 3 bases and J by 0 bases, leaving 9 bases between them. The CDR3 totals 15 residues. Germline CDR1 reads LNHDA; CDR2 reads SQIVND (reference sequence). The CDR3 sequence is CASSMDKSSYNEQFF. In DNA form, the CDR3 reads TGTGCCAGTAGTATGGACAAGAGCTCCTACAATGAGCAGTTCTTC. The full variable domain, completed using reference TRBV19 and TRBJ2-1, is DGGITQSPKYLFRKEGQNVTLSCEQNLNHDAMYWYRQDPGQGLRLIYYSQIVNDFQKGDIAEGYSVSREKKESFPLTVTSAQKNPTAFYLCASSMDKSSYNEQFFGPGTRLTVL.

V and J are TRBV6-1 and TRBJ1-5; D call uncertain. Trimming left V 7 bases short and J 4 bases short, with 11 bases between. Germline lookup yields CDR1 MNHNS and CDR2 SASEGT. CDR3 length: 13 amino acids. CDR3 in amino acids: CASTRHPNQPQHF. Written as DNA, the CDR3 is TGTGCCAGCACCCGACACCCGAATCAGCCCCAGCATTTT.

The chain links TRBV5-6 to TRBJ2-5; perhaps TRBD2 as D (6 bases). The last part of the DNA fits TRBJ2-7 better; the J call may be wrong. CDR3 size: 15 residues. In germline, CDR1 is SGHDT, CDR2 YYEEEE. The CDR3 DNA reads as TGTGCCAGCAGCCCAATGGAGGGGAGGATGGGCGAGCAGTACTTC. Protein: CASSPMEGRMGEQYF.

The genes are TRBV6-1 and TRBJ1-5; D not resolved. The CDR3 has 11 residues. Per germline, CDR1 MNHNS and CDR2 SASEGT. The V and J ends lost 2 bases and 6 bases respectively, with 2 bases between them. Here the CDR3 DNA reads TGTGCCAGCAGTGAAAGTCAGCCCCAGCATTTT. This gives the protein CASSESQPQHF.

The CDR3 bases are TGCGCCAGCCGACGCGTCCATCAGCCAGGAACACTAGCGCAGGAGACCCAGTACTTC. It specifies CASRRVHQPGTLAQETQYF. This chain links TRBV4-1 with TRBJ2-5; 7 bases are shared with TRBD2. The CDR3 extends over 19 amino acids. Looked up from germline, CDR1 is MGHRA and CDR2 is YSYEKL. V lost 8 bases to trimming and J lost 5 bases; unmatched junction nucleotides: 26.

The chain carries TRBV20-1 and TRBJ2-3; D gene unclear. The V gene lost 5 bases and the J gene lost 6 bases, with 9 bases spanning the gap. This CDR3 comprises 11 residues. Germline-derived CDR1 and CDR2 are DFQATT and SNEGSKA (reference sequence). The chain's CDR3 is CSALPTDTQYF. CDR3 in DNA: TGCAGTGCTCTCCCCACGGATACGCAGTATTTT.

The chain's CDR3 is CASRPGTTTTGELFF. The DNA for the CDR3 is TGCGCCAGCAGGCCCGGGACTACGACCACCGGGGAGCTGTTTTTT. The J gene is TRBJ2-2, the V gene TRBV5-1; TRBD2 aligns across 7 bases. Trimming took 5 bases from V and 4 from J; bases not matched to a gene: 8. Germline CDR1 is SGHRS and CDR2 is YFSETQ. The CDR3 extends over 15 amino acids. Full variable domain (rest looked up from reference TRBV5-1 and TRBJ2-2): KAGVTQTPRYLIKTRGQQVTLSCSPISGHRSVSWYQQTPGQGLQFLFEYFSETQRNKGNFPGRFSGRQFSNSRSEMNVSTLELGDSALYLCASRPGTTTTGELFFGEGSRLTVL.

The genes are TRBV6-6 and TRBJ1-5, with a possible D match to TRBD1 (6 bases). The CDR3 spans 14 residues. The V gene's germline CDR1 is MNHNY and CDR2 SVGAGI (reference sequence). V was trimmed by 7 bases and J by 4 bases, leaving 14 bases between them. The CDR3 DNA is TGTGCCAGCAAGACCGGAGGGGGTAATCAGCCCCAGCATTTT. As protein: CASKTGGGNQPQHF.

This clone was picked up a small number of times. The chain joins TRBV9 to TRBJ1-1; unclear D gene. CDR1 and CDR2 from the germline V gene are SGDLS and YYNGEE. V gave up 3 bases and J gave up 3 bases, with 9 bases separating them. The CDR3 loop spans 13 amino acids. Written as DNA, the CDR3 is TGTGCCAGCAGCGCAAACAGCTACACTGAAGCTTTCTTT. Its protein product is CASSANSYTEAFF.

This clone is medium-sized by share. The DNA for the CDR3 is TGTGCCAGCAGTGATCCGGGACATTGGAACACTGAAGCTTTCTTT. Translation: CASSDPGHWNTEAFF. J is TRBJ1-1 and V is TRBV6-1; tentative D call: TRBD1 (6 bases). Germline V gene sequence: CDR1 MNHNS, CDR2 SASEGT. Trimming left V 3 bases short and J 1 base short, with 12 bases between. The CDR3 has 15 amino acids.

The V call is TRBV7-2, the J call TRBJ2-5; 9 positions match TRBD1. The CDR3 length is 15 residues. The V and J ends lost 4 bases and 4 bases, in that order; junction bases with no gene match: 7. Looked up from germline, CDR1 is SGHTA and CDR2 is FQGNSA. CDR3 loop: CASSYQTGGGETQYF. Here the CDR3 DNA reads TGTGCCAGCAGCTACCAGACAGGGGGAGGAGAGACCCAGTACTTC.

V usage is TRBV5-6 and J usage is TRBJ1-2; no clear D. There are 11 residues in the CDR3. V was shortened by 4 bases and J by 5 bases, with 6 bases between the two germline ends. Germline values: CDR1 SGHDT, CDR2 YYEEEE. CDR3 nucleotide sequence: TGTGCCAGCAGCCGGCAGTATGGCTACACCTTC. It translates to CASSRQYGYTF.

Remarks on this clone: The same CDR3 can be traced to other DNA sequences in this sample. This sequence joins TRBV6-4 and TRBJ2-2; D is unresolved. Germline CDR1 and CDR2: MRHNA and SNTAGT. The V end was cut by 2 bases, the J end by 3 bases, with 4 bases between. The CDR3 has 13 residues. CDR3 sequence (DNA): TGTGCCAGCAGTGACCGGGACACCGGGGAGCTGTTTTTT. This translates into CASSDRDTGELFF.

This clone was seen a few times. The chain joins TRBV6-1 to TRBJ1-1; D not resolved. The CDR3 has 15 residues. The germline V gene has CDR1 MNHNS and CDR2 SASEGT. V lost 3 bases and J 2 bases, leaving 13 bases between the germline ends. In DNA form, the CDR3 reads TGTGCCAGCAGTGATCAGTCTCGAGATAACACTGAAGCTTTCTTT. It specifies CASSDQSRDNTEAFF.

The CDR3 reads CASSLTGGVNSPLHF. The DNA for the CDR3 is TGCGCCAGCAGCTTGACAGGGGGCGTGAATTCACCCCTCCACTTT. The chain couples TRBV5-1 to TRBJ1-6; 9 bases map to TRBD1. The CDR3 is 15 amino acids. The V gene's germline CDR1 is SGHRS and CDR2 YFSETQ. V shed 1 base, J shed 7 bases, and the junction held 3 bases outside the gene matches.

The V and J genes are TRBV30 and TRBJ2-1; the match to TRBD2 covers 9 bases. This CDR3 comprises 15 residues. Losses at the gene ends were 0 bases for V and 7 bases for J; bases not matched to a gene: 7. Germline CDR1 reads GTSNPN; CDR2 reads SVGIG (reference sequence). The CDR3 protein is CAWSVLAGGRNEQFF. The CDR3 region has the DNA TGTGCCTGGAGTGTACTCGCGGGGGGGCGGAATGAGCAGTTCTTC.